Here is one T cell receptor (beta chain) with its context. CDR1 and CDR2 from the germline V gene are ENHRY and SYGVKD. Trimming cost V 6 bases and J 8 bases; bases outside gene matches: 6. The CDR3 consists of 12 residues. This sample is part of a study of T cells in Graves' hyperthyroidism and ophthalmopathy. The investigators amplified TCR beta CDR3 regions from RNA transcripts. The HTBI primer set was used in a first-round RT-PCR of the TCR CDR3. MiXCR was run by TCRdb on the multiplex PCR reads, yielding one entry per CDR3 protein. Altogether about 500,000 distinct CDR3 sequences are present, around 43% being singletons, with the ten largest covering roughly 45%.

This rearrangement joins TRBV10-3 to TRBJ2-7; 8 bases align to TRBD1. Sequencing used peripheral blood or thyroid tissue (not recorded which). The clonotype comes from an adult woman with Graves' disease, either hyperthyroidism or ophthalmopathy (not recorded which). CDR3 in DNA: TGTGCCATCAGGACAGGGGTTTCTCAGCAGTACTTC. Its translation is CAIRTGVSQQYF.